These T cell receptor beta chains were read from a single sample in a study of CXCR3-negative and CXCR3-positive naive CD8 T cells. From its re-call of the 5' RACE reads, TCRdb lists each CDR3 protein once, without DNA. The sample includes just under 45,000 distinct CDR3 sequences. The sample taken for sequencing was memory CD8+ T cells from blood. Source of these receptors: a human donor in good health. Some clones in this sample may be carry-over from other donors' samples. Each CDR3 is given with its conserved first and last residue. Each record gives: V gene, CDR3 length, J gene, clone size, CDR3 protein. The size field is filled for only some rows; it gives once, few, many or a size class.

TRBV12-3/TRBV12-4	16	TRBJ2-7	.	CASSLTAAESSYEQYF
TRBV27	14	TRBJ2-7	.	CASSSVGQLYEQYF
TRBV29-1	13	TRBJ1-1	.	CSVGSRANTEAFF
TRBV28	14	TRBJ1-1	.	CASSPVFSSSQAFF
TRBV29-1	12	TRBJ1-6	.	CSVEELGGTLHF
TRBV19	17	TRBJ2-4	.	CASSIDHFRGAKNIQYF
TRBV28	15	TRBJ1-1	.	CASRKIPTGNTEAFF
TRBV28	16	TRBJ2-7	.	CASRPRQGLPSYEQYF
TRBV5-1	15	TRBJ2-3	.	CASSLGAGGTDTQYF
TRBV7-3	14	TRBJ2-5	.	CASSLVPVSETQYF
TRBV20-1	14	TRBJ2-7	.	CSARAEGQSVEQYF
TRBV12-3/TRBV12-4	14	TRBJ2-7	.	CASSFSGRSYEQYF
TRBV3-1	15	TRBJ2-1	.	CASSVTSGGRNEQFF
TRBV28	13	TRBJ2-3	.	CASTVHLGDTQYF
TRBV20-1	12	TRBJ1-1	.	CSARDGRAEAFF
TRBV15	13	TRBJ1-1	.	CATSEGGATEAFF
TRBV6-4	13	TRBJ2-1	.	CASSDSTVSEQFF
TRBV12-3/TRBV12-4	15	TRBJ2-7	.	CASSSGLAGVDEQYF
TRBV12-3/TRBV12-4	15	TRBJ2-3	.	CASSLDPDPTDTQYF
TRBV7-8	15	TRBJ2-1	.	CASSLGGFSYNEQFF
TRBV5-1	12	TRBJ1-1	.	CASSLRGPEAFF
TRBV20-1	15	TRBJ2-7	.	CSARDLAGGSYEQYF
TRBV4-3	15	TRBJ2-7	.	CASSPSWGNDYEQYF
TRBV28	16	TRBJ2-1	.	CASSLEGIRGWDEQFF
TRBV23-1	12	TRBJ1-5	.	CASIRNNQPQHF
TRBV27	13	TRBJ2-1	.	CASSFSTYNEQFF
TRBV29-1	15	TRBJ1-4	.	CSVETKDRGNEKLFF
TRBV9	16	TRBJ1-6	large	CASSVASSALNSPLHF
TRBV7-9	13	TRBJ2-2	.	CASSPTQRGELFF
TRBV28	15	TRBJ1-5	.	CAISFSLAARQPQHF
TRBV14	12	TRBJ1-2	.	CASSQGLYGYTF
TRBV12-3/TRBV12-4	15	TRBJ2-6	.	CASRRQILGANVLTF
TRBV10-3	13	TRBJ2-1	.	CAITGGRYNEQFF
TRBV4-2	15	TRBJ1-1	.	CASSLGRGGGTEAFF
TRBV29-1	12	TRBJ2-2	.	CSVENGAGELFF
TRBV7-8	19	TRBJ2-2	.	CASSPRFGRAGYNTGELFF
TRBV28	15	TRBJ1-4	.	CASSLTASYNEKLFF
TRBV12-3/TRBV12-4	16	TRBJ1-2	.	CASSSSPRQGNYGYTF
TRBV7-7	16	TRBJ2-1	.	CASSLALGGPPDEQFF
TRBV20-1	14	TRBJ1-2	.	CSARDSRDLNGYTF
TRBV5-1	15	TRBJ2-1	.	CASSLEVVAVDEQFF
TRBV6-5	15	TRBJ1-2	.	CASSYSALTNYGYTF
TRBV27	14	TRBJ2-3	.	CASRIAGGLDTQYF
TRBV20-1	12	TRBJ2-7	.	CSARGGGIEQYF
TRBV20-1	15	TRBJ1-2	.	CSADGTGIVTGGYTF
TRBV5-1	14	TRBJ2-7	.	CASSLAGELYEQYF
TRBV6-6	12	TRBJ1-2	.	CASSTDIYGYTF
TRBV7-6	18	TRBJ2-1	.	CASSSTRGRDRGSNEQFF
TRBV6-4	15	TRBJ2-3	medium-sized	CASSDGTGGTDTQYF
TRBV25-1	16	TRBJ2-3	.	CASSYPAADGADTQYF
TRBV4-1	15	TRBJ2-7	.	CASSQASPSGNEQYF
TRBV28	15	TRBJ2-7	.	CASSPSPTGFLEQYF